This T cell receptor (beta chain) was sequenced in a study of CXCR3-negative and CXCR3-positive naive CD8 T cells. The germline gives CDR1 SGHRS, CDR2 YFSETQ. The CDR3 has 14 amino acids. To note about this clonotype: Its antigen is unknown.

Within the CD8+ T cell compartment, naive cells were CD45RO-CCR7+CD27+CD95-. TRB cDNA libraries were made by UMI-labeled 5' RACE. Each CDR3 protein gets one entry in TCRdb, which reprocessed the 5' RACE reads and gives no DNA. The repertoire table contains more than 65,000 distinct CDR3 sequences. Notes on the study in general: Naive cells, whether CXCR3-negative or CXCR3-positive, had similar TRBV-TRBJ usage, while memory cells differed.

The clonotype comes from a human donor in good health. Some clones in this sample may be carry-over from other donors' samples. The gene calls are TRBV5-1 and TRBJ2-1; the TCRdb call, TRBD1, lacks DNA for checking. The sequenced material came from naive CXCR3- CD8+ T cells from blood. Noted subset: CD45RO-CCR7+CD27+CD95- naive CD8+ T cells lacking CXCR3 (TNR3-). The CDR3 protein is CASSLVQGGNEQFF. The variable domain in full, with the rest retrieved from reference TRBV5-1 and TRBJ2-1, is KAGVTQTPRYLIKTRGQQVTLSCSPISGHRSVSWYQQTPGQGLQFLFEYFSETQRNKGNFPGRFSGRQFSNSRSEMNVSTLELGDSALYLCASSLVQGGNEQFFGPGTRLTVL.